Listed below are T cell receptor beta chains from one sample, sequenced in a study of neurological immune-mediated disorders. TCRdb re-derived calls from the 5' RACE reads in MiXCR, one entry per CDR3 protein. The sample records under 90,000 distinct CDR3 sequences, 10% being singletons. The specimen was PBMCs. These receptor sequences come from a man in his forties in good health. Each CDR3 is given without its conserved first and last residue.

v_gene	j_gene	CDR3aa
TRBV7-6	TRBJ2-5	ASSLGLLAETQY
TRBV18	TRBJ1-1	ASSPNMNTEAF
TRBV5-1	TRBJ2-1	ASSLLAGGYPIQYNEQF
TRBV20-1	TRBJ2-7	SAEASISGSPHREQY
TRBV6-4	TRBJ2-1	ASSTTSYNEQF
TRBV28	TRBJ2-7	ASSLGPGTSGKYEQY
TRBV5-1	TRBJ2-7	ASSFQDGSYEQY
TRBV29-1	TRBJ1-3	SAVVGSGNTIY
TRBV20-1	TRBJ1-1	SARDRISNTEAF
TRBV5-6	TRBJ1-1	ASSSLGRVNTEAF
TRBV6-5	TRBJ1-5	ASSRTDKDQPQH
TRBV7-9	TRBJ2-2	ASRLANTGELF
TRBV10-3	TRBJ2-1	AIRGAGAYNEQF
TRBV7-9	TRBJ2-7	ASSLEGLAGGEQY
TRBV21-1	TRBJ2-1	ASSKEGTSGKFRDEQF
TRBV28	TRBJ2-2	ASSPSGGQNTGELF
TRBV2	TRBJ1-1	ASSPGPNTEAF
TRBV20-1	TRBJ2-5	SASPQGRRETQY
TRBV12-3/TRBV12-4	TRBJ2-5	ASTSGTSGSQETQY
TRBV20-1	TRBJ2-3	SGVGRITDTQY
TRBV20-1	TRBJ2-1	SARDPAGAAEQF
TRBV7-9	TRBJ1-5	ASSLGGDNQPQH
TRBV9	TRBJ2-1	ASSVGGEGNEQF
TRBV7-9	TRBJ1-1	ASSSIQIMNTEAF
TRBV7-9	TRBJ1-1	ASRGDKGGFGTEAF
TRBV15	TRBJ2-1	ATSRESSGVSNEQF
TRBV10-3	TRBJ2-7	AISVRGQSYEQY
TRBV7-9	TRBJ2-7	ASTPVDSYEQY
TRBV18	TRBJ2-4	ASSPSRGSNIQY
TRBV24-1	TRBJ1-3	ATRSGNTIY
TRBV20-1	TRBJ2-3	SARVGLAGGITDTQY
TRBV29-1	TRBJ2-3	SVEDQEDTQY
TRBV5-1	TRBJ2-3	ASSSQFGETDTQY
TRBV11-2	TRBJ2-1	ASSLPASVGGNEQF
TRBV6-1	TRBJ2-7	ASSGYPAGISYEQY
TRBV5-1	TRBJ2-7	ASSLGGGDEQY
TRBV10-3	TRBJ2-7	AISPKASGLSYEQY
TRBV6-6	TRBJ1-1	ASRGQAEAF
TRBV24-1	TRBJ2-5	ATSDGGGAAETQY
TRBV24-1	TRBJ1-1	ATSDPWTGKAF
TRBV10-3	TRBJ2-5	AISEEGSLQETQY
TRBV5-1	TRBJ1-4	ASSRETLQNEKLF
TRBV11-2	TRBJ1-2	ASSPLDINYGYT
TRBV6-5	TRBJ2-2	ASSRDRGGTGELF